These T cell receptor beta chains were read from a single sample in a study of blood T cells in healthy people across ages. One entry per CDR3 protein, called by TCRdb with MiXCR from the 5' RACE reads. The table shows about a million distinct CDR3 sequences, with about two fifths occurring only once. The specimen was blood. The receptors shown here come from a man between 18 and 35 years old in good health. Each CDR3 is given with its conserved first and last residue. The order of the fields is D gene, clone size, V gene, J gene, CDR3 protein, CDR3 DNA. D genes are given only for firm matches. The size entry is marked missing in some rows and otherwise reads once, few, many or a size class.

>TRBD1|.|TRBV3-1|TRBJ2-3
CASSQEPGQTDTQYF
TGTGCCAGCAGCCAGGAGCCGGGACAGACAGATACGCAGTATTTT
>.|.|TRBV12-3/TRBV12-4|TRBJ1-1
CASSRIKNTEAFF
TGTGCCAGCAGTCGCATTAAGAACACTGAAGCTTTCTTT
>.|.|TRBV3-1|TRBJ2-5
CASSSQGFQETQYF
TGTGCCAGCAGCTCCCAGGGCTTCCAAGAGACCCAGTACTTC
>.|few|TRBV4-3|TRBJ2-1
CASSQDRLPGNEQFF
TGCGCCAGCAGCCAAGATAGGCTACCCGGCAATGAGCAGTTCTTC
>.|.|TRBV28|TRBJ2-4
CASSFRDNGYIQYF
TGTGCCAGCAGTTTCAGGGACAACGGGTACATTCAGTACTTC
>.|few|TRBV7-2|TRBJ2-3
CASSLDRGGPGTQYF
TGTGCCAGCAGCTTAGATAGGGGGGGGCCAGGTACGCAGTATTTT
>TRBD1|.|TRBV6-1|TRBJ1-6
CASSEWRTGVGSPLHF
TGTGCCAGCAGTGAATGGCGGACAGGGGTTGGTTCACCCCTCCACTTT
>.|few|TRBV4-2|TRBJ2-3
CASSQSGEDTQYF
TGTGCCAGCAGCCAATCCGGGGAAGATACGCAGTATTTT
>.|.|TRBV2|TRBJ2-1
CASRSKNEQFF
TGTGCCAGCAGATCAAAAAATGAGCAGTTCTTC
>TRBD1|.|TRBV27|TRBJ2-1
CASSWTGESEQFF
TGTGCCAGCAGTTGGACAGGGGAGAGTGAGCAGTTCTTC
>.|few|TRBV21-1|TRBJ2-7
CASSKACWDRASYEQYF
TGTGCCAGCAGCAAAGCCTGTTGGGACAGGGCCTCCTACGAGCAGTACTTC
>.|.|TRBV6-6|TRBJ1-5
CASRADGNQPQHF
TGTGCCAGCAGGGCAGACGGTAATCAGCCCCAGCATTTT
>.|.|TRBV7-9|TRBJ1-1
CAGSFGLNTEAFF
TGTGCCGGCAGCTTCGGCCTGAACACTGAAGCTTTCTTT
>TRBD2|.|TRBV5-1|TRBJ2-5
CASSIISGAQETQYF
TGCGCCAGCAGCATTATTAGCGGGGCCCAAGAGACCCAGTACTTC
>.|.|TRBV7-2|TRBJ1-2
CASSLARPTNYGYTF
TGTGCCAGCAGCTTAGCGCGCCCGACAAACTATGGCTACACCTTC
>.|.|TRBV4-2|TRBJ2-1
CASSLFPVEQFF
TGTGCCAGCAGCTTGTTTCCCGTTGAGCAGTTCTTC
>TRBD2|few|TRBV5-1|TRBJ2-3
CASQTSGGISTDTQYF
TGCGCCAGTCAAACTAGCGGGGGGATTAGCACAGATACGCAGTATTTT
>.|.|TRBV29-1|TRBJ1-1
CSVYDWDTEAFF
TGCAGCGTATACGATTGGGACACTGAAGCTTTCTTT
>.|.|TRBV6-2/TRBV6-3|TRBJ2-1
CASSSGRRQFF
TGTGCCAGCAGTTCGGGAAGACGGCAGTTCTTC
>.|.|TRBV12-3/TRBV12-4|TRBJ2-1
CASSPSGPRGEQFF
TGTGCCAGCAGTCCTTCCGGGCCAAGGGGTGAGCAGTTCTTC
>TRBD1|.|TRBV19|TRBJ1-2
CASSQQGSGYGYTF
TGTGCCAGTAGCCAACAGGGGTCGGGGTATGGCTACACCTTC
>TRBD1|few|TRBV7-9|TRBJ1-1
CASSLGDRSGTEAFF
TGTGCCAGCAGCTTAGGGGACAGGTCGGGCACTGAAGCTTTCTTT
>TRBD1|.|TRBV5-1|TRBJ1-2
CASSLEPGQGDYGYTF
TGCGCCAGCAGCCTGGAACCGGGACAGGGGGACTATGGCTACACCTTC
>.|.|TRBV10-2|TRBJ1-4
CASTPGYNEKLFF
TGCGCCAGCACCCCAGGGTATAATGAAAAACTGTTTTTT
>TRBD2|few|TRBV4-1|TRBJ2-5
CASSQPLAGVLATQYF
TGCGCCAGCAGCCAACCACTAGCGGGGGTTTTGGCGACCCAGTACTTC
>.|.|TRBV12-3/TRBV12-4|TRBJ2-5
CASSLLSDSNEQYF
TGTGCCAGCAGTCTACTCTCGGACAGCAATGAGCAGTACTTC
>.|.|TRBV7-9|TRBJ2-7
CASSLAPAKNYEQYF
TGTGCCAGCAGCTTAGCCCCGGCTAAGAACTACGAGCAGTACTTC
>TRBD2|few|TRBV5-1|TRBJ2-1
CASSLPSGAYEQFF
TGCGCCAGCAGCTTGCCTAGCGGGGCCTATGAGCAGTTCTTC
>.|.|TRBV7-3|TRBJ1-2
CASSLGSGIHGYTF
TGTGCCAGCAGCTTAGGGTCCGGGATCCATGGCTACACCTTC
>.|many|TRBV6-5|TRBJ2-1
CASSPTTTYNEQFF
TGTGCCAGCAGTCCCACCACGACCTACAATGAGCAGTTCTTC
>.|.|TRBV20-1|TRBJ1-1
CTATENTEAFF
TGCACAGCGACAGAGAACACTGAAGCTTTCTTT
>TRBD2|.|TRBV5-4|TRBJ2-5
CASSAGLAEETQYF
TGTGCCAGCAGCGCGGGACTAGCAGAAGAGACCCAGTACTTC